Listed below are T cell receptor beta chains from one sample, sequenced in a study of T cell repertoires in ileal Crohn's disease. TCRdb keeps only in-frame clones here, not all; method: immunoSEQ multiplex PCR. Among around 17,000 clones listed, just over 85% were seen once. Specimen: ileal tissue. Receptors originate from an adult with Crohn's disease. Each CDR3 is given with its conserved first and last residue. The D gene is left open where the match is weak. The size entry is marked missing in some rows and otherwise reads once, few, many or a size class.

TGCAGCGTTGAATTGGACTTAGCCTACAATGAGCAGTTCTTC,CSVELDLAYNEQFF,-,TRBJ2-1,-,TRBV29-1
TGTGCCAGCAGCGTAGCTGAAGGGGTTCGGACTGAAGCTTTCTTT,CASSVAEGVRTEAFF,-,TRBJ1-1,-,TRBV9
TGTGCCAGCTCCCCGGACAGGGGACACACCATATATTTT,CASSPDRGHTIYF,once,TRBJ1-3,TRBD1,TRBV18
TGTGCCAGCAGTGACGTACTAGCGGGAGGAAACAATGAGCAGTTCTTC,CASSDVLAGGNNEQFF,-,TRBJ2-1,TRBD2,TRBV6-4
TGTGCCAGCAGGGCGACAGGGGGTCGGTTGGATCAGCCCCAGCATTTT,CASRATGGRLDQPQHF,-,TRBJ1-5,TRBD1,TRBV2
TGTGCCAGCAGCCAAGGAGGCTTCCACACTGAAGCTTTCTTT,CASSQGGFHTEAFF,-,TRBJ1-1,-,TRBV14
TGCAGCGTTCGCGTCTCTAGCGGGAAGGTCTACGAGCAGTACTTC,CSVRVSSGKVYEQYF,-,TRBJ2-7,TRBD2,TRBV29-1
TGTGCCATCGCTGGGCCAACCTACGAGCAGTACTTC,CAIAGPTYEQYF,once,TRBJ2-7,-,TRBV6-6
TGCGCCAGCAGTTACGGGCCAGGGCTGGAGACCCAGTACTTC,CASSYGPGLETQYF,-,TRBJ2-5,-,TRBV10-1
TGTGCCTGGAGTGGGGGGACAGGAGTCCAAGGGACCCAGTACTTC,CAWSGGTGVQGTQYF,-,TRBJ2-5,TRBD1,TRBV30
TGTGCCAGCAGCACGGACAGCAAAGATACGCAGTATTTT,CASSTDSKDTQYF,-,TRBJ2-3,-,TRBV5-6
TGTGCCAGCAGTCCCCCCGGGAACACTGAAGCTTTCTTT,CASSPPGNTEAFF,-,TRBJ1-1,-,TRBV6-5
TGTGCCAGCTCACCAAAGGGGGCGCAGCCTGGAAACACCATATATTTT,CASSPKGAQPGNTIYF,once,TRBJ1-3,TRBD1,TRBV18
TGTGCCAGCAGCTTAAGGCGACAGGGGCTCGCCCTGGGGGAGCAGTACTTC,CASSLRRQGLALGEQYF,-,TRBJ2-7,TRBD1,TRBV7-2
TGTGCCAGCAGCGGGGCGGGAGATCTCCACGAGCAGTACTTC,CASSGAGDLHEQYF,-,TRBJ2-7,TRBD2,TRBV5-6
TGTGCCAGCAGTGAATCCCCCCGACAGCAAGCTTTCTTT,CASSESPRQQAFF,-,TRBJ1-1,-,TRBV25-1
TGTGCCAGTAGTATAGAGAGGGAATTCTATGGCTACACCTTC,CASSIEREFYGYTF,-,TRBJ1-2,-,TRBV19
TGTGCCAGCAACAACGCCGGGATGGCAGCTTTCTTT,CASNNAGMAAFF,-,TRBJ1-1,-,TRBV7-9
TGTGCCAGCAGCTTCAGGACTTACAATGAGCAGTTCTTC,CASSFRTYNEQFF,few,TRBJ2-1,-,TRBV11-3
TGTGCCAGCAGCCAAGAATGGACAGACTACTATGGCTACACCTTC,CASSQEWTDYYGYTF,-,TRBJ1-2,-,TRBV14
TGTGCCAGCTCACTTTACAACAGGGGTGAGCAGTTCTTC,CASSLYNRGEQFF,-,TRBJ2-1,TRBD1,TRBV18
TGTGCCAGCAGTGATTGGAGTAGCGGCTACAATGAGCAGTTCTTC,CASSDWSSGYNEQFF,once,TRBJ2-1,-,TRBV25-1
TGTGCCAGCAGTTACTCTTTAGCAACCCTCTACGAGCAGTACTTC,CASSYSLATLYEQYF,-,TRBJ2-7,-,TRBV6-6
TGTGCCAGCAGCCGAACAGGGGGAGGGTACTATGGCTACACCTTC,CASSRTGGGYYGYTF,-,TRBJ1-2,TRBD1,TRBV2
TGTGCCAGTAGTATAACCGGCATGGAGGAGCAGTTCTTC,CASSITGMEEQFF,-,TRBJ2-1,-,TRBV19
TGCGCCAGCAGTTATACCTTTAGCGGGAGGGCCCCAGATACGCAGTATTTT,CASSYTFSGRAPDTQYF,-,TRBJ2-3,TRBD2,TRBV10-2
TGTGCCAGCACTCACAGGGCGGGTCAGCCCCAGCATTTT,CASTHRAGQPQHF,-,TRBJ1-5,-,TRBV6-1
TGTGCCAGCAGTACTGCGAATAATGAAAAACTGTTTTTT,CASSTANNEKLFF,-,TRBJ1-4,-,TRBV25-1
TGTGCCAGCAGCCCCGGACGGGGAGGAAACACCATATATTTT,CASSPGRGGNTIYF,-,TRBJ1-3,-,TRBV5-8
TGTGCCAGCTCGCCTCGGGCGGAGGAGGAGCCCCAGCATTTT,CASSPRAEEEPQHF,-,TRBJ1-5,-,TRBV6-1
TGTGCCAGCAGGTGGAGGGCCAGTGATACGCAGTATTTT,CASRWRASDTQYF,-,TRBJ2-3,-,TRBV5-4
TGTGCCAGCAGCTGGGACAGCTCGAACACTGAAGCTTTCTTT,CASSWDSSNTEAFF,-,TRBJ1-1,TRBD1,TRBV7-9
TGTGCCAGCGCATTGGGGGACAGCTCCTACGAGCAGTACTTC,CASALGDSSYEQYF,-,TRBJ2-7,TRBD1,TRBV27
TGCAGCGCGGCACAGGGGGACTATGGCTACACCTTC,CSAAQGDYGYTF,-,TRBJ1-2,TRBD1,TRBV29-1
TGTGCCAGCTCACCCAGGGGTTCGGAGACCCAGTACTTC,CASSPRGSETQYF,-,TRBJ2-5,-,TRBV7-9
TGTGCCAGCACCAATCGATGGGGACTGAGGGTCACAGATACGCAGTATTTT,CASTNRWGLRVTDTQYF,-,TRBJ2-3,-,TRBV28
TGTGCCAGCTCACCACTAAGTAGCCCGTACCAAGAGACCCAGTACTTC,CASSPLSSPYQETQYF,-,TRBJ2-5,-,TRBV18